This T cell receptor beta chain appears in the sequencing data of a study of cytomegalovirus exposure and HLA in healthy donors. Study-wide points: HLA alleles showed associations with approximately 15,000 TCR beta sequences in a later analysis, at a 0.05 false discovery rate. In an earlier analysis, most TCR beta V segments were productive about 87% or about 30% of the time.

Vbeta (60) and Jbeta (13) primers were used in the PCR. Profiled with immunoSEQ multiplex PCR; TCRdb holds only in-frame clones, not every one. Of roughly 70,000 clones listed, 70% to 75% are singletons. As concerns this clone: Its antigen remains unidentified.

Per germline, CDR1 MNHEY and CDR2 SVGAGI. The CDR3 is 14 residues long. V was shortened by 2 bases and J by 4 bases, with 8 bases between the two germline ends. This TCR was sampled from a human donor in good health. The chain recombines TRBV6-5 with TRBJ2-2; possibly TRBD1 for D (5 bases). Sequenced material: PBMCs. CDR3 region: CASSYDRGTGELFF. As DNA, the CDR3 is TGTGCCAGCAGTTACGATAGGGGCACCGGGGAGCTGTTTTTT.